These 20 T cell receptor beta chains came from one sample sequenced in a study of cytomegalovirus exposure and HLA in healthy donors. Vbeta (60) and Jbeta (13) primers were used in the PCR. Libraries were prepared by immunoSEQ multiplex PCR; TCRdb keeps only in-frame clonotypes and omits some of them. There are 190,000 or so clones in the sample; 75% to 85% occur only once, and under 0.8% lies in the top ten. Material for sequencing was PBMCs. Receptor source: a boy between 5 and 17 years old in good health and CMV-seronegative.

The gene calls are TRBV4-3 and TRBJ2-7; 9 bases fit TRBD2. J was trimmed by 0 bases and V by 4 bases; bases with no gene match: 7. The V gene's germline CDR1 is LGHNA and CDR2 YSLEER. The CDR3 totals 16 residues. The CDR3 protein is CASSLHLAGSSYEQYF. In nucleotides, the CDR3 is TGCGCCAGCAGCCTCCATCTAGCGGGGAGCTCCTACGAGCAGTACTTC.

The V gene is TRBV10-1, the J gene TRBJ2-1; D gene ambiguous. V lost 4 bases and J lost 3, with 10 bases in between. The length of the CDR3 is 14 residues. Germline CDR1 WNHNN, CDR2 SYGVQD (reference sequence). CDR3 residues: CASSAYPCYNEQFF. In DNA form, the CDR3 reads TGCGCCAGCAGTGCTTATCCTTGCTACAATGAGCAGTTCTTC.

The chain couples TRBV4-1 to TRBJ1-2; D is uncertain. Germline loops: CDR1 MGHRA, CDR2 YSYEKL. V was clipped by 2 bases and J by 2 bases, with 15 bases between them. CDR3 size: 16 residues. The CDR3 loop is CASSQTHMQRNYGYTF. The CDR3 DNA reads TGCGCCAGCAGCCAAACCCACATGCAGCGAAACTATGGCTACACCTTC.

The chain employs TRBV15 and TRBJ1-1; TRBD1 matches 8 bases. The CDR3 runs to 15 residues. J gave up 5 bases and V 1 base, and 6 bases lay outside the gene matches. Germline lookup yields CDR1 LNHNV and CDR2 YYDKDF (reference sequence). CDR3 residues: CATSRASGGWTEAFF. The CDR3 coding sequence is TGTGCCACCAGCAGAGCCTCAGGGGGCTGGACTGAAGCTTTCTTT. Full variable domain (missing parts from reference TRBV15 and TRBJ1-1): DAMVIQNPRYQVTQFGKPVTLSCSQTLNHNVMYWYQQKSSQAPKLLFHYYDKDFNNEADTPDNFQSRRPNTSFCFLDIRSPGLGDTAMYLCATSRASGGWTEAFFGQGTRLTVV.

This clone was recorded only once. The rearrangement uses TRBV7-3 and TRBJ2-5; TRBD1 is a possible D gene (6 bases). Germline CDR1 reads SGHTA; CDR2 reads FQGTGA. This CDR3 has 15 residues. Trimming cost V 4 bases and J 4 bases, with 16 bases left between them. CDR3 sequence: CASSSSGVIGETQYF. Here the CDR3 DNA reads TGTGCCAGCAGCTCCTCAGGGGTGATCGGAGAGACCCAGTACTTC.

The CDR3 region is CATSRSSGRAAETQYF. CDR3 in DNA: TGTGCCACCAGCAGGTCTAGCGGGAGGGCCGCAGAGACCCAGTACTTC. This chain joins TRBV15 and TRBJ2-5, with 12 bases fitting TRBD2. Germline values: CDR1 LNHNV, CDR2 YYDKDF (reference sequence). With 3 bases clipped from V and 4 bases from J, the junction kept 6 bases outside the gene matches. The CDR3 length is 16 residues.

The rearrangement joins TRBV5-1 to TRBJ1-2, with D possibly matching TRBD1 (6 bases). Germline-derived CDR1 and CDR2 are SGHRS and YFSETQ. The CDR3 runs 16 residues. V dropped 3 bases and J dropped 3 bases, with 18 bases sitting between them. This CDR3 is CASSWGNRASDYGYTF. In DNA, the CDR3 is TGCGCCAGCAGCTGGGGGAACAGGGCATCGGACTATGGCTACACCTTC.

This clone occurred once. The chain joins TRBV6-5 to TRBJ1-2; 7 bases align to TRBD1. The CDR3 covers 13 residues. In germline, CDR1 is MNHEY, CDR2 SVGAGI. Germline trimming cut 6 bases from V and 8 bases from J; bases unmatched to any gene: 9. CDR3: CASSVGTAGGYTF. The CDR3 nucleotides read TGTGCCAGCAGCGTAGGGACAGCTGGGGGCTACACCTTC.

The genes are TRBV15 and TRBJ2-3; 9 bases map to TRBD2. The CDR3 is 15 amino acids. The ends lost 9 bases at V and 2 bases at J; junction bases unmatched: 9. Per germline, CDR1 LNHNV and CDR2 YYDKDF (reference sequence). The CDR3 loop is CATRREGRVTDTQYF. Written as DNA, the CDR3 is TGTGCCACACGGCGGGAGGGCCGGGTCACAGATACGCAGTATTTT. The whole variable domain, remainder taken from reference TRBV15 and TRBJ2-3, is DAMVIQNPRYQVTQFGKPVTLSCSQTLNHNVMYWYQQKSSQAPKLLFHYYDKDFNNEADTPDNFQSRRPNTSFCFLDIRSPGLGDTAMYLCATRREGRVTDTQYFGPGTRLTVL.

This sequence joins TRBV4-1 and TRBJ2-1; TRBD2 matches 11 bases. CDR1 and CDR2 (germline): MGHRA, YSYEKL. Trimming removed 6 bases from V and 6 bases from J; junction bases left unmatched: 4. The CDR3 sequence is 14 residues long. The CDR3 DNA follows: TGCGCCAGCAGTGTAGCGGGAGGGTCCAATGAGCAGTTCTTC. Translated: CASSVAGGSNEQFF.

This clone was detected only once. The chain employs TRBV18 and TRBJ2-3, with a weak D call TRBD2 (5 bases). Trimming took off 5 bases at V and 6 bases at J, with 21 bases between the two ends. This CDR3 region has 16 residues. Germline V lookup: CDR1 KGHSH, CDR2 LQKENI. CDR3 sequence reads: CASSSRTRPSMDTQYF. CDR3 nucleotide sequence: TGTGCCAGCTCATCACGGACTCGACCGAGTATGGATACGCAGTATTTT.

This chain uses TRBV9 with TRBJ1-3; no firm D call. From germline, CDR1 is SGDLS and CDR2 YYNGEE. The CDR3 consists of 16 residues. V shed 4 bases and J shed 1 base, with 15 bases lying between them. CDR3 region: CASSPPLTRSGNTIYF. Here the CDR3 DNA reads TGTGCCAGCAGCCCTCCGCTCACGAGGTCTGGAAACACCATATATTTT.

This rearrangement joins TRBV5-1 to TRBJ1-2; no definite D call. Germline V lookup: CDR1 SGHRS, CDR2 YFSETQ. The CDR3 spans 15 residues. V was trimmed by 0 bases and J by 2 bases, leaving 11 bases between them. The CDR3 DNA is TGCGCCAGCAGCTTGGGCGACATTGGAAACTATGGCTACACCTTC. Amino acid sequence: CASSLGDIGNYGYTF.

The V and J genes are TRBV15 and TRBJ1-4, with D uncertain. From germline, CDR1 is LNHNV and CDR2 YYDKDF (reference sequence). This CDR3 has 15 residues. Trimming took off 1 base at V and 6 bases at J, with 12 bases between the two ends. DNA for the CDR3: TGTGCCACCAGCAGAGCAACAGATCCGTATGAAAAACTGTTTTTT. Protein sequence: CATSRATDPYEKLFF.

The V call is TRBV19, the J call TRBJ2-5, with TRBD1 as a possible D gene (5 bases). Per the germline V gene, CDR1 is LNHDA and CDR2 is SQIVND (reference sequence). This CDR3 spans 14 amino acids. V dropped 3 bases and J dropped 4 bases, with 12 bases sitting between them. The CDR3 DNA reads TGTGCCAGTAGTATCTCCCCAGGGCGAGAGACCCAGTACTTC. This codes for CASSISPGRETQYF.

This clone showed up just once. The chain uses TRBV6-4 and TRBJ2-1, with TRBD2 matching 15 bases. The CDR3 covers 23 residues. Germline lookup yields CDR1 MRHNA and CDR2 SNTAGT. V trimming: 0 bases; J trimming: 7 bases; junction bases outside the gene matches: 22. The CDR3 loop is CASSDSMARRRTSGGEKWNEQFF. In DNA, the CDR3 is TGTGCCAGCAGTGACTCCATGGCCCGGCGTAGGACTAGCGGGGGGGAAAAGTGGAATGAGCAGTTCTTC.

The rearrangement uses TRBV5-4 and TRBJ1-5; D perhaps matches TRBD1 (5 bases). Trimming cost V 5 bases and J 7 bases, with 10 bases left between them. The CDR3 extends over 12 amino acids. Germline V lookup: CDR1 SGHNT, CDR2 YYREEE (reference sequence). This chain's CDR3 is CASSWGGQPQHF. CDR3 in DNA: TGTGCCAGCAGTTGGGGGGGGCAGCCCCAGCATTTT.

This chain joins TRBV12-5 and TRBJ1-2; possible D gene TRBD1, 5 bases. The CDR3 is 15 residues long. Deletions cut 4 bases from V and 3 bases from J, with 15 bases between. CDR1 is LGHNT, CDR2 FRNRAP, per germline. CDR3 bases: TGTGCTAGTGGTTCGACTGCGACAGCCCACTATGGCTACACCTTC. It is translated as CASGSTATAHYGYTF.

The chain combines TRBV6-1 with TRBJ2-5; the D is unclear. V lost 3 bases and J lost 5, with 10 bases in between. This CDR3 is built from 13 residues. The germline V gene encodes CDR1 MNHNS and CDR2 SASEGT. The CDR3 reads CASSDQPEETQYF. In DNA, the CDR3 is TGTGCCAGCAGTGATCAACCGGAGGAGACCCAGTACTTC.

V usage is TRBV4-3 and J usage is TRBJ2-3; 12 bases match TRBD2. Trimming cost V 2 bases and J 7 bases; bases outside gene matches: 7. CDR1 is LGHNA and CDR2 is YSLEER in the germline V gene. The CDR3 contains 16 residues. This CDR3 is CASSQSTSGRLHTQYF. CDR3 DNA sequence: TGCGCCAGCAGCCAATCCACTAGCGGGAGGTTGCATACGCAGTATTTT.